The 2 T cell receptor beta chains below come from one sample, sequenced in a study of T cells in Graves' hyperthyroidism and ophthalmopathy. The TCR beta CDR3 regions underwent amplification using RNA transcripts as the source. The HTBI primer set served for first-round RT-PCR of the TCR CDR3. TCRdb reanalysed the multiplex PCR reads using MiXCR and keeps one entry per CDR3 protein. The sample carries some 180,000 distinct CDR3 sequences, approximately 17% recorded once. The specimen was blood. The receptors originated from a woman in her 50s with Graves' hyperthyroidism.

This clonotype was recorded at least ten times. This chain uses TRBV6-2 or TRBV6-3 with TRBJ1-1, with D unclear. Germline V lookup: CDR1 MNHEY, CDR2 SVGEGT. This CDR3 has 11 residues. V was clipped by 11 bases and J by 1 base, with 8 bases between them. The CDR3 DNA follows: TGTGCCTGTCGACAGAACACTGAAGCTTTCTTT. It encodes CACRQNTEAFF.

There are a few counts of this clonotype. The chain joins TRBV24-1 to TRBJ1-1; D unclear. CDR3 length: 15 amino acids. The germline V gene encodes CDR1 KGHDR and CDR2 SFDVKD. Between the trimmed V and J ends, which lost 7 bases and 1 base, there was a span of 15 bases. The CDR3 loop reads CATRDRAAGNTEAFF. For the CDR3, the DNA is TGTGCCACCAGGGATAGAGCGGCAGGGAACACTGAAGCTTTCTTT.